This T cell receptor beta chain stems from a study of blood T cell repertoires in COVID-19. As for the study in general: Samples came from the United States, Italy and Spain, spanning acute and convalescent COVID-19.

In the source study's methods: The authors estimated nucleated cell counts from reference gene primer amplification. Data came from immunoSEQ multiplex PCR; TCRdb stores just in-frame clones and leaves some out. That table is the source of V, J and clone size, and D and trimming were worked out from the DNA. The data contain over 65,000 clones, about 92% of them seen just once; the ten biggest clones take up roughly 10%. Germline CDR1 reads MDHEN; CDR2 reads SYDVKM. V was shortened by 6 bases and J by 2 bases, with 14 bases between the two germline ends. CDR3 length: 14 residues. The V gene is TRBV28, the J gene TRBJ2-7; weak D call: TRBD1 (6 bases). This TCR was recovered from a human donor in a cohort sampled during active COVID-19. Sequencing was carried out using peripheral blood. CDR3 in amino acids: CASRPIGQTYEQYF. CDR3 sequence (DNA): TGTGCCAGCAGGCCTATTGGACAGACCTACGAGCAGTACTTC.